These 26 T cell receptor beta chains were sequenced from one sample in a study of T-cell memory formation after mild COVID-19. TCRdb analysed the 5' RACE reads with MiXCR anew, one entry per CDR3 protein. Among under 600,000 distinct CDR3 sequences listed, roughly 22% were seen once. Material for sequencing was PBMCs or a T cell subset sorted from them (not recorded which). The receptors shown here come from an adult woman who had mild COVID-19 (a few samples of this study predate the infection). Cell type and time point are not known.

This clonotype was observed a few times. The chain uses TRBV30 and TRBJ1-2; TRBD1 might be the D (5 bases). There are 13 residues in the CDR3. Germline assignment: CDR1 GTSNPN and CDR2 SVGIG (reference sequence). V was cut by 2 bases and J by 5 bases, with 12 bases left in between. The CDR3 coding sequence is TGTGCCTGGAGTCCCCAGGGACCATATGGCTACACCTTC. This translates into CAWSPQGPYGYTF.

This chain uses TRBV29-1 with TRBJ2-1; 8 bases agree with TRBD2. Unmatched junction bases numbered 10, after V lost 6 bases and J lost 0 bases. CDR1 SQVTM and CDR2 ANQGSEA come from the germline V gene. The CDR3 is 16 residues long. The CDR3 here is CSVDGLASRSYNEQFF. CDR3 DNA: TGCAGCGTCGATGGACTAGCTTCTCGCTCCTACAATGAGCAGTTCTTC.

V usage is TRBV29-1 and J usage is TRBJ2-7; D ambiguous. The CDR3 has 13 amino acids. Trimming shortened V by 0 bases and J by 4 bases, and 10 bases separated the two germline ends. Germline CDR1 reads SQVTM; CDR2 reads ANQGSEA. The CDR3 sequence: CSVEEVGVYEQYF. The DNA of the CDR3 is TGCAGCGTTGAAGAGGTAGGAGTTTACGAGCAGTACTTC.

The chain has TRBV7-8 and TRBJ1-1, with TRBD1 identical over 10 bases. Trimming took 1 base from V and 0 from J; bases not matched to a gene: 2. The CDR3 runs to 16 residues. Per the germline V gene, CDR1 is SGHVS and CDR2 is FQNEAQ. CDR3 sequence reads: CASSLEDRGLNTEAFF. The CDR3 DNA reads TGTGCCAGCAGCTTAGAGGACAGGGGGTTGAACACTGAAGCTTTCTTT.

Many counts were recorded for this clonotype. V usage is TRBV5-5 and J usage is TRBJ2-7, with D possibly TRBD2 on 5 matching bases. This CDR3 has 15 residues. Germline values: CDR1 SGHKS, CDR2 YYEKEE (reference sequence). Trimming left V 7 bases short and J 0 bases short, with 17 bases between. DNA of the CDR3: TGTGCCAGCGCGGAGGAGTTTTCAAGCTCCTACGAGCAGTACTTC. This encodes CASAEEFSSSYEQYF.

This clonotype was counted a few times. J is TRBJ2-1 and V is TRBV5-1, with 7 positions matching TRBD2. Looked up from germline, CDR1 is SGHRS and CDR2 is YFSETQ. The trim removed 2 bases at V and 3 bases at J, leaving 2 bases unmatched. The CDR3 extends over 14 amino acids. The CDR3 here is CASSLPSGYNEQFF. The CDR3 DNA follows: TGCGCCAGCAGCTTACCTAGCGGCTACAATGAGCAGTTCTTC.

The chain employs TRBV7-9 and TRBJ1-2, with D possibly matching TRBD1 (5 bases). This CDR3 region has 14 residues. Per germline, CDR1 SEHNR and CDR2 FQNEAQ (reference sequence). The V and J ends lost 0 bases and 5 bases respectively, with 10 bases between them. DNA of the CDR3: TGTGCCAGCAGCTTAGCGGCAGGGCCGTATGGCTACACCTTC. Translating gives CASSLAAGPYGYTF.

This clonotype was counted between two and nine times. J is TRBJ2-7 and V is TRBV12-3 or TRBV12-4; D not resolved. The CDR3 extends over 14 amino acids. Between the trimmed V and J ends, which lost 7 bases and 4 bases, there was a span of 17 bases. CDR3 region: CASKGGYPSYEQYF. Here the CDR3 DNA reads TGTGCCAGCAAGGGCGGATACCCTTCGTACGAGCAGTACTTC.

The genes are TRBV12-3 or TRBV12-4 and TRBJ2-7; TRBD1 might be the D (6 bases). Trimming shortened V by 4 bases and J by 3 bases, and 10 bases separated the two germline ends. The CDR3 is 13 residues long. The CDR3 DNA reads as TGTGCCAGCAGTTCTCACAGGGTCTACGAGCAGTACTTC. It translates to CASSSHRVYEQYF.

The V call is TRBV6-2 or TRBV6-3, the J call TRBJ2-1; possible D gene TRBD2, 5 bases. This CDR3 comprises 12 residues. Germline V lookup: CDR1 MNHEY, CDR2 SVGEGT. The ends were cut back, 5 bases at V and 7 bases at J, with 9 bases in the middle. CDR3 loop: CASSVLDNEQFF. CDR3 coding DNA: TGTGCCAGCAGTGTACTAGATAATGAGCAGTTCTTC.

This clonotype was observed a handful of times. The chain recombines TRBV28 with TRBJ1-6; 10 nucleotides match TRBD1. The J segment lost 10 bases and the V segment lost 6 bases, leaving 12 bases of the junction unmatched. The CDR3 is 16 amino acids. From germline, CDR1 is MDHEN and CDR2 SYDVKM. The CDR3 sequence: CASSGPGTGVGSPLHF. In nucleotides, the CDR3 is TGTGCCAGCAGCGGACCCGGGACAGGGGTAGGGTCACCCCTCCACTTT.

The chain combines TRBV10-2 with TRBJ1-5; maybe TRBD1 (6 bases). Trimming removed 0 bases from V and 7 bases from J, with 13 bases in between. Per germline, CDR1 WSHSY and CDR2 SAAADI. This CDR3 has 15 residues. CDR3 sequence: CASSESGGRNQPQHF. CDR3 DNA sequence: TGCGCCAGCAGTGAGTCCGGGGGCCGGAACCAGCCCCAGCATTTT.

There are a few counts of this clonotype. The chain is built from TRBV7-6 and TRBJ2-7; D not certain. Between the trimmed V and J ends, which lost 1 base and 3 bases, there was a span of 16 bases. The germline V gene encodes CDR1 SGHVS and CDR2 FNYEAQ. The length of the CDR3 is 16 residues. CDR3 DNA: TGTGCCAGCAGCTTAGATGGGCGCGTGCACCACTACGAGCAGTACTTC. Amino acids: CASSLDGRVHHYEQYF.

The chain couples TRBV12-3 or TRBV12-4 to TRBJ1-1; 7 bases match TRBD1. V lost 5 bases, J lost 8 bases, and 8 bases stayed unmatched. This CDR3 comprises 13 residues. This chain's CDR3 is CASSPSTGSEAFF. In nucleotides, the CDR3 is TGTGCCAGCAGTCCCTCGACAGGGTCGGAAGCTTTCTTT.

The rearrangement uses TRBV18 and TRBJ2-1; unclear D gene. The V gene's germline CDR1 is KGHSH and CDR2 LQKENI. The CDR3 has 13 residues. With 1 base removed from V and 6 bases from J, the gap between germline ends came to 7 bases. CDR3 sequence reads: CASSPLETNEQFF. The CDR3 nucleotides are TGTGCCAGCTCACCACTTGAGACCAATGAGCAGTTCTTC. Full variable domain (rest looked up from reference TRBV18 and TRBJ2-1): NAGVMQNPRHLVRRRGQEARLRCSPMKGHSHVYWYRQLPEEGLKFMVYLQKENIIDESGMPKERFSAEFPKEGPSILRIQQVVRGDSAAYFCASSPLETNEQFFGPGTRLTVL.

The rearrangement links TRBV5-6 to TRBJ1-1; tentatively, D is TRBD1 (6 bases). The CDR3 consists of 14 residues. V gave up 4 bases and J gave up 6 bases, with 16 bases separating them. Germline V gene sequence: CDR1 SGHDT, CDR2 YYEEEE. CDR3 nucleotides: TGTGCCAGCAGCCTAGGGGGTTCGTACTCTGAAGCTTTCTTT. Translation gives CASSLGGSYSEAFF.

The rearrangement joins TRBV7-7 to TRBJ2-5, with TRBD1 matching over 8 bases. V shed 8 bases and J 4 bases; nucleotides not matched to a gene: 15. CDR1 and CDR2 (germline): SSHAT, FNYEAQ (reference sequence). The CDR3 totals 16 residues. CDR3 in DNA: TGTGCCAGCTCTGGCACAGGGGGAAGAGTAGGAGAGACCCAGTACTTC. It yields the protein CASSGTGGRVGETQYF.

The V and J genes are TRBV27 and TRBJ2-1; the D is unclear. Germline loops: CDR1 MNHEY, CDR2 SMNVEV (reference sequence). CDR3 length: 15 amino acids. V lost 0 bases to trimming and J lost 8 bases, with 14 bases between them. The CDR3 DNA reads TGTGCCAGCAGTTTATCGGGCTACCTCCCGGATGAGCAGTTCTTC. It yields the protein CASSLSGYLPDEQFF.

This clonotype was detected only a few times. DNA for the CDR3: TGCAGTGCTTCAGGTAGAGGGACTAGCGGGGCCCTCGCAGATACGCAGTATTTT. Its translation is CSASGRGTSGALADTQYF. V and J are TRBV20-1 and TRBJ2-3; 13 positions match TRBD2. Trimming cost V 5 bases and J 4 bases; bases outside gene matches: 15. Germline CDR1 is DFQATT and CDR2 is SNEGSKA (reference sequence). The length of the CDR3 is 18 residues.

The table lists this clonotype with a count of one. The CDR3 nucleotides read TGTGCCAGCAGCTTAGAAAGAGGACGCTACGAGCAGTACTTC. Protein: CASSLERGRYEQYF. J is TRBJ2-7 and V is TRBV11-1; D is uncertain. Germline lookup yields CDR1 SGHAT and CDR2 FQDESV (reference sequence). The V and J ends lost 1 base and 3 bases respectively, with 10 bases between them. The CDR3 totals 14 residues.

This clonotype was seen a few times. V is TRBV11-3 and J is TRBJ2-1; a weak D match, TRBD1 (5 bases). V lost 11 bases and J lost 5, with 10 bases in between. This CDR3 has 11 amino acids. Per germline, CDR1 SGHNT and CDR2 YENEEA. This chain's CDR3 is CALGRNNEQFF. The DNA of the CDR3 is TGTGCCTTGGGGCGGAACAATGAGCAGTTCTTC.

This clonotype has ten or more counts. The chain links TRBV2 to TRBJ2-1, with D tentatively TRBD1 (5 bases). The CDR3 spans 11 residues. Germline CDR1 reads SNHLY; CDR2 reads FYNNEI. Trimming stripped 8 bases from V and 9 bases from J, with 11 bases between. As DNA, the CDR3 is TGTGCCAGCGGCAGGGTAGGTGAGCAGTTCTTC. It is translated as CASGRVGEQFF.

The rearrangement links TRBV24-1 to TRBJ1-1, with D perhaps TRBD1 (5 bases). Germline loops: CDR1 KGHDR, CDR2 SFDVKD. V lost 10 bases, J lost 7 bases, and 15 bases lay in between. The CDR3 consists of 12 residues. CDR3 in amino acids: CATRGRGSEAFF. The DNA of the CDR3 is TGTGCCACTCGGGGACGTGGGAGTGAAGCTTTCTTT.

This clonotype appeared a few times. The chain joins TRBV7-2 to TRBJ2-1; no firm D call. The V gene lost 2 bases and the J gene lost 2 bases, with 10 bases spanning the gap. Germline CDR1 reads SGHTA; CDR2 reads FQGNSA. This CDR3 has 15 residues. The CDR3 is CASSLFKGTYNEQFF. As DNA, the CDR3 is TGTGCCAGCAGCTTATTTAAGGGTACCTACAATGAGCAGTTCTTC.

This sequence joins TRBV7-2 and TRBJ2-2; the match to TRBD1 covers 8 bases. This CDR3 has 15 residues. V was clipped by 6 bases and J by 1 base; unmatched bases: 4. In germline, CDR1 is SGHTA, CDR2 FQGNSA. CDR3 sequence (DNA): TGTGCCAGCAGACCCGGGACAGGGAACACCGGGGAGCTGTTTTTT. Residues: CASRPGTGNTGELFF.

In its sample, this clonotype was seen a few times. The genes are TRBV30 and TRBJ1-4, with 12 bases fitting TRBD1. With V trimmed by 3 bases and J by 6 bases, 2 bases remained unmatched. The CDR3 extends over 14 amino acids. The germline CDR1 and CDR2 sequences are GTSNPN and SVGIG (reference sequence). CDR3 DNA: TGTGCCTGGAGCCGGGACAGGGGGCATGAAAAACTGTTTTTT. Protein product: CAWSRDRGHEKLFF.